This entry features one TCR beta chain sequence. Its ends do not fully match the called genes, so a read error is possible. The sample belongs to a study of blood T cells in healthy people across ages. Germline lookup yields CDR1 SGHKS and CDR2 YYEKEE (reference sequence). This CDR3 spans 15 amino acids. Using a J-beta primer mix together with a sample-barcoded 5' primer, a second PCR was run for about 6 to 11 cycles. Each of the samples gave a minimum of 2.5 million paired-end reads that contained CDR3. TCRdb reprocessed the 5' RACE reads via MiXCR and lists one record per CDR3 protein. This table holds under 750,000 distinct CDR3 sequences, under 55% found once.

Sample: blood. The clonotype comes from a man older than 75 in good health. The rearrangement joins TRBV5-5 to TRBJ2-2; 7 nucleotides line up with TRBD1. CDR3 region: CASRLERDSTGELFF. The CDR3, as DNA: TGTGCCAGCAGATTGGAGAGGGACAGCACCGGGGAGCTGTTTTTT.